The T cell receptor beta chain under discussion was sequenced for a study of T cells in Graves' hyperthyroidism and ophthalmopathy. CDR3 size: 16 residues. Germline assignment: CDR1 LGHDT and CDR2 YNNKEL (reference sequence). With 5 bases clipped from V and 2 bases from J, the junction kept 9 bases outside the gene matches. The definition of stable Graves' hyperthyroidism was no ophthalmopathy progression within 18 months. RNA transcripts served as the template for amplifying TCR beta CDR3 regions. The HTBI primer set was used in a first-round RT-PCR of the TCR CDR3. TCRdb analysed the multiplex PCR reads with MiXCR anew, one entry per CDR3 protein. The sample includes about 360,000 distinct CDR3 sequences, roughly an eighth of them seen just once.

The sequence was obtained from a woman between 18 and 29 years old with Graves' hyperthyroidism. Sample: blood. This chain uses TRBV3-1 with TRBJ2-3; 8 bases are a match to TRBD1. CDR3 coding DNA: TGTGCCAGCAGCACCGGACAGGGCTTCTCCACAGATACGCAGTATTTT. Protein sequence: CASSTGQGFSTDTQYF.